The T cell receptor beta chain under discussion was sequenced for a study of blood T cell repertoires in COVID-19. Study at large: Both acute and convalescent COVID-19 samples were obtained from the United States, Italy and Spain. From T cells, B-cell-depleted T cells, or PBMCs came the material, which was cDNA or gDNA.

Original processing notes: Amplification from reference gene primers served as the basis for estimated nucleated cell counts. Sequencing used immunoSEQ multiplex PCR; TCRdb keeps in-frame clones, though not all of them. V and J calls and clone size are those listed in that table; D and trimming were worked out from the DNA. The sample holds 200,000 or so clones, roughly 85% seen once. This TCR derives from a woman aged 25 to 39 with acute or convalescent COVID-19. Specimen: peripheral blood.

The CDR3 DNA is TGTGCCAGCAGGATGAGCGGGGCTCGTCCAGATACGCAGTATTTT. Residues: CASRMSGARPDTQYF. This chain connects TRBV2 to TRBJ2-3, with 7 bases that match TRBD2. Trimming took 6 bases from V and 4 from J; bases not matched to a gene: 10. Germline V gives CDR1 SNHLY, CDR2 FYNNEI. The CDR3 contains 15 residues.